A selection of T cell receptor beta chains follows, all from one sample in a study of blood T cell repertoires in COVID-19. The data were produced by immunoSEQ multiplex PCR, yet TCRdb's version contains in-frame clones alone and is incomplete. The repertoire holds 200,000 to 300,000 clones, 86% seen once, with 9% to 15% in the top ten. Material for sequencing was peripheral blood. The receptors originated from a man older than 75 with acute or convalescent COVID-19. Both conserved end residues are part of each CDR3. D genes are given only for firm matches. Clone sizes are given selectively: once, few, many, or a class where the clone is expanded.

clone_size | d_call | j_call | v_call | cdr3_aa | cdr3_nt
NA | NA | TRBJ2-7 | TRBV6-5 | CASMLQGTHEQYF | TGTGCCAGCATGCTACAGGGTACCCACGAGCAGTACTTC
NA | NA | TRBJ2-3 | TRBV7-8 | CASSLEGRASGGQYF | TGTGCCAGCAGCTTAGAGGGCAGGGCGTCTGGCGGGCAGTATTTT
NA | NA | TRBJ1-1 | TRBV28 | CASSPDRLAEAFF | TGTGCCAGCAGTCCTGACAGGCTCGCTGAAGCTTTCTTT
NA | NA | TRBJ2-5 | TRBV6-6 | CASSPQTDQETQYF | TGTGCCAGCAGTCCCCAGACAGACCAAGAGACCCAGTACTTC
NA | TRBD1 | TRBJ1-3 | TRBV5-1 | CASSQGQGDGTIYF | TGCGCCAGCAGCCAGGGACAGGGCGACGGCACCATATATTTT
NA | NA | TRBJ1-2 | TRBV28 | CASVRSGDSYGYTF | TGTGCCAGCGTCAGGTCCGGAGACAGCTATGGCTACACCTTC
NA | TRBD1 | TRBJ2-2 | TRBV7-2 | CASSSFRDRSTGELFF | TGTGCCAGCAGCTCCTTCCGGGACAGGTCTACCGGGGAGCTGTTTTTT
NA | NA | TRBJ1-2 | TRBV7-8 | CASSHPGQGYTF | TGTGCCAGCAGCCATCCGGGACAAGGCTACACCTTC
NA | NA | TRBJ1-4 | TRBV21-1 | CASSNPRATCEKLFF | TGTGCCAGCAGCAATCCCAGAGCGACCTGTGAAAAACTGTTTTTT
NA | TRBD2 | TRBJ2-3 | TRBV7-9 | CASSLGGLAGSDTQYF | TGTGCCAGCAGCTTAGGAGGACTAGCGGGCTCAGATACGCAGTATTTT
NA | NA | TRBJ1-1 | TRBV6-2/TRBV6-3 | CASSYSRGLAGSNTEAFF | TGTGCCAGCAGTTACTCCCGAGGACTGGCGGGGTCCAACACTGAAGCTTTCTTT
NA | NA | TRBJ2-1 | TRBV3-1/TRBV3-2 | CASSQTLLALDNEQFF | TGTGCCAGCAGCCAAACGTTACTAGCTTTAGACAATGAGCAGTTCTTC
NA | TRBD2 | TRBJ2-3 | TRBV14 | CASSRGLAGAGDTQYF | TGTGCCAGCAGCCGCGGACTAGCGGGGGCGGGCGATACGCAGTATTTT
NA | TRBD1 | TRBJ1-2 | TRBV27 | CASTSRGRGLGYTF | TGTGCCAGCACCTCTAGGGGCAGGGGGCTGGGCTACACCTTC
NA | TRBD1 | TRBJ1-2 | TRBV6-5 | CASSSPDRVYGYTF | TGTGCCAGCAGTTCCCCGGACAGGGTATATGGCTACACCTTC
NA | NA | TRBJ1-1 | TRBV6-5 | CASKGRATEAFF | TGTGCCAGCAAAGGCAGGGCCACTGAAGCTTTCTTT
few | NA | TRBJ1-6 | TRBV5-1 | CASSRDGGNSPLHF | TGCGCCAGCAGTCGTGACGGAGGAAATTCACCCCTCCACTTT
NA | NA | TRBJ2-2 | TRBV6-5 | CASSYGQGELFF | TGTGCCAGCAGTTACGGACAGGGGGAGCTGTTTTTT
once | NA | TRBJ1-1 | TRBV28 | CASSLGQLEAFF | TGTGCCAGCAGTTTGGGGCAGCTTGAAGCTTTCTTT
NA | NA | TRBJ2-5 | TRBV5-4 | CASSLSGGPHMQETQYF | TGTGCCAGCAGCTTGTCTGGAGGGCCTCATATGCAAGAGACCCAGTACTTC
NA | NA | TRBJ2-3 | TRBV6-1 | CASSEAGLANTQYF | TGTGCCAGCAGTGAAGCCGGGCTAGCAAATACGCAGTATTTT
many | NA | TRBJ1-5 | TRBV5-1 | CASTLVGGNQPQHF | TGCGCCAGCACCCTGGTAGGGGGCAATCAGCCCCAGCATTTT
NA | NA | TRBJ2-7 | TRBV18 | CASSTAGGGYEQYF | TGTGCCAGCTCAACAGCCGGGGGAGGCTACGAGCAGTACTTC
NA | NA | TRBJ2-1 | TRBV5-1 | CASSLGPGSLNEQFF | TGCGCCAGCAGCTTGGGTCCCGGGAGTCTCAATGAGCAGTTCTTC
NA | TRBD1 | TRBJ2-7 | TRBV5-1 | CASSPGHSGGSEGGQYF | TGCGCCAGCAGCCCCGGACATTCAGGGGGTTCCGAAGGCGGGCAGTACTTC
NA | TRBD1 | TRBJ2-1 | TRBV7-9 | CASSAGTGAGEQFF | TGTGCCAGCAGCGCCGGGACAGGGGCAGGCGAGCAGTTCTTC
NA | NA | TRBJ1-1 | TRBV14 | CASSQDLPLNTEAFF | TGTGCCAGCAGCCAAGATCTCCCCTTGAACACTGAAGCTTTCTTT
NA | TRBD2 | TRBJ2-1 | TRBV2 | CASSEDSGSNEQFF | TGTGCCAGCAGTGAAGATAGCGGGAGCAATGAGCAGTTCTTC
NA | NA | TRBJ2-7 | TRBV13 | CASSPRSRPPSEQYF | TGTGCCAGCAGCCCACGGAGCCGCCCTCCCTCCGAGCAGTACTTC
NA | TRBD1 | TRBJ2-5 | TRBV2 | CASRLGGAAETQYF | TGTGCCAGCAGGCTAGGGGGCGCAGCAGAGACCCAGTACTTC
NA | NA | TRBJ1-4 | TRBV18 | CASSPPGAIEKLFF | TGTGCCAGCTCACCACCAGGGGCTATCGAAAAACTGTTTTTT
NA | NA | TRBJ2-3 | TRBV5-5 | CASSLSSQGGGDTQYF | TGTGCCAGCAGCTTGAGCTCGCAGGGGGGCGGAGATACGCAGTATTTT
NA | TRBD2 | TRBJ2-3 | TRBV6-5 | CASSYLTSGATDTQYF | TGTGCCAGCAGTTACCTGACTAGCGGGGCCACAGATACGCAGTATTTT
NA | TRBD2 | TRBJ2-7 | TRBV10-2 | CASSDSTSGVSQDEQYF | TGCGCCAGCAGTGATTCGACTAGCGGGGTTTCCCAGGACGAGCAGTACTTC
NA | NA | TRBJ1-2 | TRBV5-5 | CASSLSRGTYGYTF | TGTGCCAGCAGCTTAAGTAGGGGGACCTATGGCTACACCTTC
NA | NA | TRBJ1-1 | TRBV5-4 | CASSLAHMAVNTEAFF | TGTGCCAGCAGCTTGGCGCACATGGCGGTTAACACTGAAGCTTTCTTT
NA | NA | TRBJ2-2 | TRBV5-8 | CASTLTRGGELFF | TGTGCCAGCACCCTGACCCGGGGGGGGGAGCTGTTTTTT
NA | TRBD2 | TRBJ2-5 | TRBV7-2 | CASSLVLAGGRTETQYF | TGTGCCAGCAGCTTAGTACTAGCGGGGGGCCGGACCGAGACCCAGTACTTC
NA | NA | TRBJ1-3 | TRBV15 | CATSREARPTGNTIYF | TGTGCCACCAGCAGAGAAGCGAGGCCCACTGGAAACACCATATATTTT
NA | NA | TRBJ1-4 | TRBV27 | CASSPLGPTNEKLFF | TGTGCCAGCAGTCCCCTTGGCCCCACTAATGAAAAACTGTTTTTT
NA | NA | TRBJ1-2 | TRBV6-1 | CASSEGGSDYGYTF | TGTGCCAGCAGTGAAGGCGGCTCTGACTATGGCTACACCTTC
NA | NA | TRBJ2-7 | TRBV15 | CATSRSTGSPYEQYF | TGTGCCACCAGCAGATCTACAGGAAGCCCCTACGAGCAGTACTTC
few | TRBD1 | TRBJ1-4 | TRBV15 | CATSRVDRGDEKLFF | TGTGCCACCAGCAGAGTGGACAGGGGCGATGAAAAACTGTTTTTT
NA | NA | TRBJ1-1 | TRBV6-5 | CASSYSGGEAFF | TGTGCCAGCAGTTACTCGGGAGGCGAAGCTTTCTTT
NA | TRBD2 | TRBJ2-7 | TRBV11-1 | CASSFEASGRREQYF | TGTGCCAGCAGCTTCGAGGCCAGCGGGAGGAGAGAGCAGTACTTC
NA | TRBD1 | TRBJ2-1 | TRBV28 | CASSLSDRGRNEQFF | TGTGCCAGCAGTTTATCGGACAGGGGAAGAAATGAGCAGTTCTTC
NA | NA | TRBJ1-3 | TRBV19 | CASSRGNSGNTIYF | TGTGCCAGTAGCCGCGGAAACTCTGGAAACACCATATATTTT
NA | NA | TRBJ1-6 | TRBV2 | CASSETGRSEFTPPLW | NA
NA | TRBD1 | TRBJ2-2 | TRBV3-1/TRBV3-2 | CASRATPGTVNTGELFF | TGTGCCAGCAGAGCTACTCCCGGGACAGTGAACACCGGGGAGCTGTTTTTT
NA | NA | TRBJ1-3 | TRBV18 | CASSPLAQGHSGNTIYF | TGTGCCAGCTCACCACTAGCACAGGGCCACTCTGGAAACACCATATATTTT
once | NA | TRBJ1-1 | TRBV19 | CASRNQGVENTEAFF | TGTGCCAGTCGAAACCAGGGCGTTGAGAACACTGAAGCTTTCTTT
NA | TRBD1 | TRBJ1-3 | TRBV6-5 | CASSYSQLQGGNTIYF | TGTGCCAGCAGTTACTCGCAACTACAGGGGGGAAACACCATATATTTT